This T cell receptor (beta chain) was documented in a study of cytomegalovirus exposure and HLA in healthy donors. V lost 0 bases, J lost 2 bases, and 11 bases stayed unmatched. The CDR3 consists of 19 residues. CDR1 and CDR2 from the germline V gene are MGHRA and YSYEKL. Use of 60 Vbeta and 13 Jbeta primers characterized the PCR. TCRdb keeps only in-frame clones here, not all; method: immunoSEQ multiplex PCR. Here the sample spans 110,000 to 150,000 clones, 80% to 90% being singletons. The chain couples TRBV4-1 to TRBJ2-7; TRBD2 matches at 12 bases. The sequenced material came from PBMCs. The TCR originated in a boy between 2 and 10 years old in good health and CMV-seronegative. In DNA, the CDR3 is TGCGCCAGCAGCCAAGAACGGCCTAGCGGGAGGGCCCGAGCCTACGAGCAGTACTTC. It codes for CASSQERPSGRARAYEQYF.